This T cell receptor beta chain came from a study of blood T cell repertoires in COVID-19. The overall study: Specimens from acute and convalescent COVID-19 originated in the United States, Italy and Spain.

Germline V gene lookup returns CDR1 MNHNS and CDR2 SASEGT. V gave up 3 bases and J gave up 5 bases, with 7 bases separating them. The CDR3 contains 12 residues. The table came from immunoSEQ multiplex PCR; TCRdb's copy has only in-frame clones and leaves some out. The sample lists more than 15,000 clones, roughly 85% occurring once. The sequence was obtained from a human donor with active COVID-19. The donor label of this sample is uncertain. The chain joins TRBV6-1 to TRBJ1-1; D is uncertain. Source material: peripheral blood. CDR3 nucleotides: TGTGCCAGCAGTGAGAGGTGGACTGAAGCTTTCTTT. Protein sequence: CASSERWTEAFF.